The 31 T cell receptor beta chains presented below share a single source sample, sequenced in a study of blood T cell repertoires in COVID-19. Method: immunoSEQ multiplex PCR; TCRdb's copy keeps in-frame clones and lacks some. The sample holds roughly 120,000 clones, roughly 90% seen once. Sequenced input: peripheral blood. These receptors were taken from a man aged 55 to 70 with COVID-19, enrolled during active disease.

V gene TRBV7-2 combines with J gene TRBJ2-1, with D hard to call. The CDR3 runs to 13 residues. The germline V gene has CDR1 SGHTA and CDR2 FQGNSA. The V end lost 5 bases, the J end lost 6 bases, and 11 bases lay between the germline ends. The CDR3 is CASSPVESNEQFF. The CDR3 nucleotides read TGTGCCAGCAGCCCGGTCGAAAGCAATGAGCAGTTCTTC.

In DNA, the CDR3 is TGTGCCAGCAGCCGGGACTTACTCTACGAGCAGTACTTC. Translated: CASSRDLLYEQYF. The chain combines TRBV3-1 (or the pseudogene TRBV3-2) with TRBJ2-7, with D possibly being TRBD2 (6 bases). The CDR3 is 13 residues long. Trimming removed 4 bases from V and 3 bases from J, with 10 bases in between. Germline V gene lookup returns CDR1 LGHDT and CDR2 YNNKEL (reference sequence).

V and J are TRBV19 and TRBJ2-2, with 7 positions matching TRBD1. Germline-derived CDR1 and CDR2 are LNHDA and SQIVND (reference sequence). This CDR3 contains 16 residues. Trimming took 3 bases from V and 0 from J; bases not matched to a gene: 4. This CDR3 is CASSIQGGANTGELFF. The CDR3 region has the DNA TGTGCCAGTAGTATCCAAGGGGGCGCGAACACCGGGGAGCTGTTTTTT.

V gene TRBV3-1 (or the pseudogene TRBV3-2) combines with J gene TRBJ1-1; D call uncertain. Germline V gene lookup returns CDR1 LGHDT and CDR2 YNNKEL (reference sequence). The CDR3 is made up of 16 amino acids. The V end was cut by 1 base, the J end by 4 bases, with 16 bases between. CDR3 residues: CASSQGRRVGSTEAFF. The CDR3 nucleotides read TGTGCCAGCAGCCAAGGTAGGAGGGTTGGGAGCACTGAAGCTTTCTTT.

The chain recombines TRBV4-2 with TRBJ2-7; 11 nucleotides align to TRBD2. Germline V gives CDR1 LGHNA, CDR2 YNFKEQ. V lost 0 bases, J lost 0 bases, and 7 bases stayed unmatched. The CDR3 sequence is 18 residues long. The CDR3 here is CASSQDRLGLADSYEQYF. Here the CDR3 DNA reads TGTGCCAGCAGCCAAGATCGCCTGGGACTAGCGGACTCCTACGAGCAGTACTTC.

The chain carries TRBV11-3 and TRBJ2-7; TRBD2 agrees at 7 bases. The CDR3 length is 16 residues. In germline, CDR1 is SGHNT, CDR2 YENEEA. J gave up 5 bases and V 1 base, and 11 bases lay outside the gene matches. The DNA of the CDR3 is TGTGCCAGCAGCTTAGTTAGCGGGTCGTCCCCGCACGAGCAGTACTTC. This gives the protein CASSLVSGSSPHEQYF.

The rearrangement links TRBV7-2 to TRBJ2-7, with a tentative D call TRBD1 (5 bases). Trimming took off 1 base at V and 2 bases at J, with 12 bases between the two ends. This CDR3 has 15 residues. Germline V lookup: CDR1 SGHTA, CDR2 FQGNSA. The CDR3 coding sequence is TGTGCCAGCAGCTTAGGTCCAGGGCGAGCCTACGAGCAGTACTTC. Amino acid sequence: CASSLGPGRAYEQYF.

The V and J genes are TRBV28 and TRBJ2-7; D might be TRBD1 (5 bases). The CDR3 is 14 amino acids. Trimming cost V 10 bases and J 0 bases, with 16 bases left between them. Germline V gives CDR1 MDHEN, CDR2 SYDVKM. The CDR3, as DNA: TGTGCCACCCAAGGGGCCCTACTCTCCTACGAGCAGTACTTC. Translated, it gives CATQGALLSYEQYF.

The chain uses TRBV9 and TRBJ2-3; 16 bases fit TRBD2. Germline V gene data show CDR1 as SGDLS and CDR2 as YYNGEE. There are 15 residues in the CDR3. V lost 0 bases and J lost 11; bases outside the gene matches: 3. The CDR3 DNA reads as TGTGCCAGCAGCGTAGGGGGGACTAGCGGGAGGGTGCAGTATTTT. This gives the protein CASSVGGTSGRVQYF.

The chain combines TRBV5-1 with TRBJ2-1; 11 nucleotides agree with TRBD2. V lost 6 bases and J lost 8; bases outside the gene matches: 13. The CDR3 has 16 amino acids. Germline CDR1 and CDR2: SGHRS and YFSETQ. The CDR3 bases are TGCGCCAGCACCTTCTTAGCGGGAGGGCCTAAGGATGAGCAGTTCTTC. Translating it yields CASTFLAGGPKDEQFF.

The CDR3 DNA reads TGTGCCAGCAGCCCCCTCGCGGGGCTCGACTATGGCTACACCTTC. Translation gives CASSPLAGLDYGYTF. The V and J genes are TRBV11-1 and TRBJ1-2, with TRBD1 as a possible D gene (5 bases). This CDR3 region has 15 residues. The V gene's germline CDR1 is SGHAT and CDR2 FQDESV (reference sequence). V lost 5 bases and J lost 3, with 16 bases in between.

The chain carries TRBV7-8 and TRBJ1-5; TRBD1 might be the D (5 bases). This CDR3 is built from 15 residues. Germline V gene data show CDR1 as SGHVS and CDR2 as FQNEAQ. Trimming pared 2 bases from V and 4 bases from J, leaving 12 bases between. CDR3 nucleotide sequence: TGTGCCAGCAGCTTACGAACACGGGGGAATCAGCCCCAGCATTTT. This codes for CASSLRTRGNQPQHF.

The gene calls are TRBV25-1 and TRBJ1-1, with D possibly TRBD1 on 5 matching bases. The germline V gene has CDR1 MGHDK and CDR2 SYGVNS. V gave up 1 base and J gave up 4 bases, with 10 bases separating them. CDR3 length: 14 amino acids. The CDR3 DNA reads TGTGCCAGCAGTGAATGGGGGGAGCGCACTGAAGCTTTCTTT. Its translation: CASSEWGERTEAFF.

The V call is TRBV10-3, the J call TRBJ1-4; 9 nucleotides line up with TRBD1. The germline gives CDR1 ENHRY, CDR2 SYGVKD. The CDR3 has 14 residues. V lost 9 bases to trimming and J lost 5 bases; unmatched junction nucleotides: 7. The DNA of the CDR3 is TGTGCCATTGCCCGGGACAGGGAGAATGAAAAACTGTTTTTT. This encodes CAIARDRENEKLFF.

This clone was detected a few times. The chain uses TRBV6-4 and TRBJ2-1; 11 nucleotides line up with TRBD2. The CDR3 is made up of 17 amino acids. With V trimmed by 6 bases and J by 9 bases, 16 bases remained unmatched. In germline, CDR1 is MRHNA, CDR2 SNTAGT. CDR3 loop: CASSPELAGGPGGEQFF. The CDR3 DNA is TGTGCCAGCAGCCCGGAATTAGCGGGAGGGCCTGGGGGTGAGCAGTTCTTC.

The rearrangement uses TRBV9 and TRBJ1-6; 12 bases are a match to TRBD1. Germline V lookup: CDR1 SGDLS, CDR2 YYNGEE. J was trimmed by 7 bases and V by 3 bases; bases with no gene match: 5. The CDR3 spans 16 residues. CDR3 in amino acids: CASSATGTGGNSPLHF. DNA of the CDR3: TGTGCCAGCAGCGCGACCGGGACAGGGGGCAATTCACCCCTCCACTTT.

The chain carries TRBV7-3 and TRBJ1-1; 10 bases align to TRBD1. This CDR3 has 15 residues. Trimming at V came to 4 bases and at J to 1 base, leaving 3 bases not matched to a gene. Germline values: CDR1 SGHTA, CDR2 FQGTGA. The DNA of the CDR3 is TGTGCCAGCAGCTCGACAGGGGGCACGAACACTGAAGCTTTCTTT. Translation: CASSSTGGTNTEAFF. Based on the CDR3 plus reference TRBV7-3 and TRBJ1-1, the full variable domain is GAGVSQTPSNKVTEKGKYVELRCDPISGHTALYWYRQSLGQGPEFLIYFQGTGAADDSGLPNDRFFAVRPEGSVSTLKIQRTERGDSAVYLCASSSTGGTNTEAFFGQGTRLTVV.

As to this clone: Because the CDR3's place on the DNA is in doubt, the DNA is left out and the CDR3 is given as listed by TCRdb. The chain has TRBV5-1 and TRBJ2-1; the table's D call, TRBD1, was not checked against the DNA. From its first to its last residue, the CDR3 has 13 amino acids. In germline, CDR1 is SGHRS, CDR2 YFSETQ. The CDR3 spells CASSLGVGQGSFF.

The chain has TRBV5-6 and TRBJ1-6; perhaps TRBD1 as D (5 bases). Germline CDR1 reads SGHDT; CDR2 reads YYEEEE. Trimming shortened V by 1 base and J by 4 bases, and 6 bases separated the two germline ends. CDR3 length: 14 residues. CDR3 sequence: CASSLTGYNSPLHF. In DNA, the CDR3 is TGTGCCAGCAGCTTGACAGGTTATAATTCACCCCTCCACTTT.

This chain links TRBV7-9 with TRBJ1-1; D not certain. The germline CDR1 and CDR2 sequences are SEHNR and FQNEAQ (reference sequence). The length of the CDR3 is 13 residues. V was trimmed by 2 bases and J by 1 base, leaving 5 bases between them. This CDR3 is CASSLTANTEAFF. CDR3 nucleotide sequence: TGTGCCAGCAGCTTAACAGCGAACACTGAAGCTTTCTTT.

V and J are TRBV7-2 and TRBJ2-5; 7 bases are shared with TRBD1. The CDR3 sequence is 15 residues long. V shed 0 bases and J 1 base; nucleotides not matched to a gene: 2. Germline lookup yields CDR1 SGHTA and CDR2 FQGNSA. The CDR3 loop reads CASSLATGAQETQYF. The DNA for the CDR3 is TGTGCCAGCAGCTTAGCCACAGGGGCCCAAGAGACCCAGTACTTC.

The J gene is TRBJ1-4, the V gene TRBV7-9; tentatively, D is TRBD1 (6 bases). This CDR3 spans 13 amino acids. Germline CDR1 SEHNR, CDR2 FQNEAQ (reference sequence). Trimming removed 4 bases from V and 8 bases from J, with 11 bases in between. CDR3 nucleotides: TGTGCCAGCAGCTCCAGGGGAAGAGAAAAACTGTTTTTT. Translated: CASSSRGREKLFF.

The chain joins TRBV30 to TRBJ2-5; tentatively, D is TRBD2 (7 bases). From germline, CDR1 is GTSNPN and CDR2 SVGIG (reference sequence). V gave up 3 bases and J gave up 5 bases, with 13 bases separating them. The CDR3 is made up of 13 amino acids. The CDR3 DNA reads TGTGCCTGGAGAAGGGGGGGGAGGGAGACCCAGTACTTC. This encodes CAWRRGGRETQYF.

The V and J genes are TRBV4-1 and TRBJ2-1, with a tentative D call TRBD2 (6 bases). Germline CDR1 is MGHRA and CDR2 is YSYEKL. V was pared by 1 base and J by 6 bases, with 7 bases between. The CDR3 contains 13 residues. The CDR3 sequence: CASSQGLGNEQFF. The CDR3 nucleotides are TGCGCCAGCAGCCAAGGACTAGGCAATGAGCAGTTCTTC.

J is TRBJ2-1 and V is TRBV3-1 (or the pseudogene TRBV3-2); 12 nucleotides agree with TRBD2. The CDR3 sequence is 18 residues long. Germline lookup yields CDR1 LGHDT and CDR2 YNNKEL (reference sequence). V was pared by 4 bases and J by 0 bases, with 7 bases of the junction left unmatched. The CDR3 reads CASSPRTSGTRSYNEQFF. DNA of the CDR3: TGTGCCAGCAGCCCACGGACTAGCGGGACACGCTCCTACAATGAGCAGTTCTTC.

J is TRBJ2-7 and V is TRBV11-2; the D gene is possibly TRBD2 (6 bases). The V gene's germline CDR1 is SGHAT and CDR2 FQNNGV. V was trimmed by 0 bases and J by 6 bases, leaving 15 bases between them. This CDR3 has 15 amino acids. This CDR3 is CASSLDGSFPGEQYF. The CDR3 bases are TGTGCCAGCAGCTTAGACGGGAGCTTTCCGGGCGAGCAGTACTTC.

The chain uses TRBV7-2 and TRBJ2-7; 8 positions agree with TRBD1. Per the germline V gene, CDR1 is SGHTA and CDR2 is FQGNSA. The ends lost 2 bases at V and 0 bases at J; junction bases unmatched: 6. The CDR3 has 16 amino acids. CDR3 residues: CASSLSGQGSSYEQYF. The CDR3, as DNA: TGTGCCAGCAGCTTATCTGGACAGGGAAGCTCCTACGAGCAGTACTTC.

The CDR3 DNA reads TGCGCCAGCAGCATATCTAGCGGCAGGTCCTACGAGCAGTACTTC. It translates to CASSISSGRSYEQYF. The V call is TRBV5-1, the J call TRBJ2-7; 7 bases fit TRBD2. CDR1 and CDR2 from the germline V gene are SGHRS and YFSETQ. The CDR3 runs 15 residues. The J segment lost 1 base and the V segment lost 4 bases, leaving 8 bases of the junction unmatched.

This clone turned up a few times. The genes are TRBV24-1 and TRBJ1-5; 7 positions agree with TRBD1. This CDR3 has 12 residues. Germline V gives CDR1 KGHDR, CDR2 SFDVKD. The ends lost 9 bases at V and 7 bases at J; junction bases unmatched: 5. The CDR3 reads CATATGDQPQHF. Written as DNA, the CDR3 is TGTGCCACCGCCACAGGGGACCAGCCCCAGCATTTT.

The rearrangement links TRBV19 to TRBJ2-2; 14 bases align to TRBD2. The length of the CDR3 is 15 residues. Germline V CDR1 and CDR2: LNHDA, SQIVND (reference sequence). V lost 10 bases to trimming and J lost 7 bases; unmatched junction nucleotides: 8. The CDR3 reads CATRLAGGLGGELFF. In DNA, the CDR3 is TGTGCCACCCGACTAGCGGGAGGGCTGGGCGGGGAGCTGTTTTTT.

This clone was seen once. This sequence joins TRBV5-1 and TRBJ2-5; tentatively, D is TRBD2 (6 bases). V was trimmed by 4 bases and J by 5 bases, leaving 18 bases between them. The V gene's germline CDR1 is SGHRS and CDR2 YFSETQ. The CDR3 loop spans 15 amino acids. The CDR3 loop is CASSPLADRAETQYF. Written as DNA, the CDR3 is TGCGCCAGCAGCCCTTTAGCGGACCGAGCGGAGACCCAGTACTTC.